This T cell receptor (beta chain) stems from a study of T cells expressing NK-cell markers. Looking at the study overall: Each TCR beta repertoire originated in sorted T cells that were CD3+CD56+NKG2C+, CD3+CD56+NKG2C- or CD3+CD56-NKG2C+. Serological testing identified most of the eight sequenced donors as HCMV-seropositive and one as seronegative. General study findings and limits: The leading position in the CD3+CD56-NKG2C+ fraction of several donors also went to these clonotypes. Dominant NKG2C+ clonotypes accounted for about 1.0-8% of CD8+ T cells in about six donors.

Note on this clonotype: Its antigen is unknown.

The CDR3 contains 13 residues. Germline values: CDR1 MDHEN, CDR2 SYDVKM. TCRdb reprocessed the 5' RACE reads and reports one entry per CDR3 protein, with no DNA. The repertoire shows 250,000 to 300,000 distinct CDR3 sequences; the top ten hold about 0.4%. The sample comprised blood T cells: a sorted CD56 or NKG2C T cell subset, CD4+ or CD8+ T cells, or bulk PBMC T cells (not recorded which). The receptor was isolated from a man in his late teens or twenties in good health. The chain employs TRBV28 and TRBJ1-5; TCRdb designates TRBD1, a call that cannot be tested without DNA. The CDR3 sequence: CASKGQVNQPQHF.